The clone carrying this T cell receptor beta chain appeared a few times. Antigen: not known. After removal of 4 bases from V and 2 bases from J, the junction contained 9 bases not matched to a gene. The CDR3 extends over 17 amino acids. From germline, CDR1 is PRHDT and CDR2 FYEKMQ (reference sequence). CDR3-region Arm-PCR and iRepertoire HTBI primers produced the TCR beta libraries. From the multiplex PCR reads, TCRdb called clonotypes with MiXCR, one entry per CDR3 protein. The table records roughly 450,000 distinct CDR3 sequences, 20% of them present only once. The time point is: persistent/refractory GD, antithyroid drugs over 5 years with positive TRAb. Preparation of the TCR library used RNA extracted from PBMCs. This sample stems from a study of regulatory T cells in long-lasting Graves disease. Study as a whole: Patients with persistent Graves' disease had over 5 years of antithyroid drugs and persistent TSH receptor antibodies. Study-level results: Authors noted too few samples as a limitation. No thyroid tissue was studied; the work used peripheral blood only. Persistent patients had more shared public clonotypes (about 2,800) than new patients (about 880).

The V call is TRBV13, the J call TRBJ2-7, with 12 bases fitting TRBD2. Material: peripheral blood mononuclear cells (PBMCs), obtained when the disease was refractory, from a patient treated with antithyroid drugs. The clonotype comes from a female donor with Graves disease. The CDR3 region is CASSYRLPSGRAYEQYF. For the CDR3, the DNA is TGTGCCAGCAGCTATCGTCTACCTAGCGGGAGGGCCTACGAGCAGTACTTC.